These 30 T cell receptor beta chains came from one sample sequenced in a study of blood T cell repertoires in COVID-19. Sequencing used immunoSEQ multiplex PCR; TCRdb keeps in-frame clones, though not all of them. Among about 330,000 clones listed, roughly 90% were seen once. Specimen: PBMCs or T cells enriched from blood (not recorded which). The receptors shown here come from a woman aged 25 to 39 who had recovered from COVID-19.

The genes are TRBV24-1 and TRBJ2-2; D might be TRBD2 (7 bases). The length of the CDR3 is 14 residues. V shed 4 bases and J shed 7 bases, with 12 bases lying between them. Germline CDR1 is KGHDR and CDR2 is SFDVKD. CDR3 nucleotides: TGTGCCACCAGTGAGGGGGGGGCTGGCGGGGAGCTGTTTTTT. It encodes CATSEGGAGGELFF.

This sequence joins TRBV13 and TRBJ1-3; D is unresolved. The CDR3 is 15 amino acids. Germline-derived CDR1 and CDR2 are PRHDT and FYEKMQ (reference sequence). The V end lost 4 bases, the J end lost 2 bases, and 12 bases lay between the germline ends. The CDR3: CASSSLARAGNTIYF. DNA for the CDR3: TGTGCCAGCAGCTCTTTAGCTCGGGCTGGAAACACCATATATTTT.

This chain uses TRBV27 with TRBJ2-3, with TRBD2 matching 13 bases. Germline CDR1 reads MNHEY; CDR2 reads SMNVEV (reference sequence). Trimming at V came to 5 bases and at J to 9 bases, leaving 11 bases not matched to a gene. CDR3 size: 16 residues. The chain's CDR3 is CASSRSGLAGVDTQYF. The CDR3 bases are TGTGCCAGCAGTCGCAGCGGACTAGCGGGAGTAGACACGCAGTATTTT.

The chain couples TRBV27 to TRBJ2-3; D is unresolved. Trimming removed 6 bases at V and 4 bases at J, with 8 bases between. The germline V gene has CDR1 MNHEY and CDR2 SMNVEV (reference sequence). The CDR3 runs to 12 residues. The CDR3 DNA reads as TGTGCCAGCAGATCCCCCGCAGATACGCAGTATTTT. It translates to CASRSPADTQYF.

This chain joins TRBV3-1 (or the pseudogene TRBV3-2) and TRBJ2-1; tentatively, D is TRBD2 (7 bases). This CDR3 has 17 amino acids. In germline, CDR1 is LGHDT, CDR2 YNNKEL (reference sequence). With 1 base removed from V and 2 bases from J, the gap between germline ends came to 15 bases. The CDR3 DNA is TGTGCCAGCAGCCAAGGCTTGAGGGGGGGTACCTACAATGAGCAGTTCTTC. It translates to CASSQGLRGGTYNEQFF.

This clone was counted once. V usage is TRBV18 and J usage is TRBJ1-2, with 8 bases identical to TRBD1. From germline, CDR1 is KGHSH and CDR2 LQKENI. V dropped 6 bases and J dropped 4; count of bases not matched to a gene: 4. This CDR3 has 13 amino acids. CDR3 coding DNA: TGTGCCAGCTCGACAGGGGAAGTCTATGGCTACACCTTC. This sequence encodes CASSTGEVYGYTF.

This sequence joins TRBV7-8 and TRBJ1-2; possibly TRBD1 for D (6 bases). Trimming stripped 2 bases from V and 8 bases from J, with 18 bases between. In germline, CDR1 is SGHVS, CDR2 FQNEAQ. CDR3 length: 15 amino acids. The DNA of the CDR3 is TGTGCCAGCAGCTTACGAACAGGGACCTCTGGAGGCTACACCTTC. As protein: CASSLRTGTSGGYTF.

The chain combines TRBV28 with TRBJ2-3; weak D call: TRBD2 (7 bases). Deletions cut 9 bases from V and 2 bases from J, with 12 bases between. This CDR3 region has 13 residues. Germline V gene sequence: CDR1 MDHEN, CDR2 SYDVKM. The CDR3 region has the DNA TGTGCCAGTAACGGGGGGCACACAGATACGCAGTATTTT. Its translation is CASNGGHTDTQYF.

The rearrangement joins TRBV6-4 to TRBJ2-2; TRBD2 is a possible D gene (5 bases). The ends were cut back, 2 bases at V and 5 bases at J, with 9 bases in the middle. Per the germline V gene, CDR1 is MRHNA and CDR2 is SNTAGT. The CDR3 contains 14 residues. The CDR3 DNA reads TGTGCCAGCAGTGACCGACTACCTACCGGGGAGCTGTTTTTT. It is translated as CASSDRLPTGELFF.

The J gene is TRBJ1-1, the V gene TRBV27, with 7 bases fitting TRBD1. V lost 2 bases, J lost 0 bases, and 0 bases stayed unmatched. This CDR3 spans 14 amino acids. Germline V gene data show CDR1 as MNHEY and CDR2 as SMNVEV (reference sequence). CDR3 bases: TGTGCCAGCAGTTTACAGGGGGTGAACACTGAAGCTTTCTTT. Its protein product is CASSLQGVNTEAFF.

This clone has a single count. V usage is TRBV28 and J usage is TRBJ2-7; possibly TRBD2 for D (6 bases). The germline V gene has CDR1 MDHEN and CDR2 SYDVKM. The CDR3 has 13 amino acids. Trimming left V 7 bases short and J 3 bases short, with 13 bases between. The CDR3 spells CASKISGSYEQYF. The DNA for the CDR3 is TGTGCCAGCAAGATTAGCGGAAGCTACGAGCAGTACTTC.

The rearrangement links TRBV27 to TRBJ2-7; the match to TRBD2 covers 8 bases. Germline loops: CDR1 MNHEY, CDR2 SMNVEV (reference sequence). The length of the CDR3 is 17 residues. V shed 2 bases and J 0 bases; nucleotides not matched to a gene: 9. The CDR3 bases are TGTGCCAGCAGTTTACAGGGTACTAGCGGCTACTCCTACGAGCAGTACTTC. Residues: CASSLQGTSGYSYEQYF.

The chain combines TRBV19 with TRBJ2-1; the match to TRBD2 covers 13 bases. J lost 3 bases, V lost 4 bases, and 6 bases had no gene match. Germline CDR1 is LNHDA and CDR2 is SQIVND (reference sequence). This CDR3 region has 17 residues. The CDR3 region is CASSKTSGRSYYNEQFF. The CDR3 bases are TGTGCCAGTAGTAAGACTAGCGGGAGGTCTTACTACAATGAGCAGTTCTTC.

The V call is TRBV24-1, the J call TRBJ2-3; 7 nucleotides match TRBD1. With V trimmed by 4 bases and J by 1 base, 7 bases remained unmatched. The length of the CDR3 is 16 residues. Germline CDR1 and CDR2: KGHDR and SFDVKD. The CDR3 DNA sequence: TGTGCCACCAGTGACCTTAAGACAGGGCGCACAGATACGCAGTATTTT. Its protein is CATSDLKTGRTDTQYF.

The chain links TRBV28 to TRBJ2-6, with a weak D call TRBD1 (6 bases). The CDR3 has 18 amino acids. Trimming removed 0 bases from V and 0 bases from J, with 12 bases in between. Germline values: CDR1 MDHEN, CDR2 SYDVKM. The CDR3 DNA is TGTGCCAGCAGTTTATGGGGCAGGGGTAGCTCTGGGGCCAACGTCCTGACTTTC. It encodes CASSLWGRGSSGANVLTF.

This chain joins TRBV7-2 and TRBJ2-7; 8 nucleotides match TRBD1. Per the germline V gene, CDR1 is SGHTA and CDR2 is FQGNSA. CDR3 size: 12 residues. V lost 6 bases and J lost 6; bases outside the gene matches: 4. CDR3 DNA sequence: TGTGCCAGCAGTGACAGGGGAGGCGAGCAGTACTTC. Translating gives CASSDRGGEQYF.

J is TRBJ1-1 and V is TRBV29-1; D may be TRBD1 (5 bases). The CDR3 consists of 14 residues. CDR1 and CDR2 (germline): SQVTM, ANQGSEA. V was shortened by 2 bases and J by 4 bases, with 14 bases between the two germline ends. The chain's CDR3 is CSVEQWGRGTEAFF. The CDR3 nucleotides are TGCAGCGTTGAACAATGGGGGAGGGGCACTGAAGCTTTCTTT.

The chain combines TRBV4-1 with TRBJ2-7, with 9 positions matching TRBD1. Losses at the gene ends were 4 bases for V and 0 bases for J; bases not matched to a gene: 10. Germline V gives CDR1 MGHRA, CDR2 YSYEKL. This CDR3 comprises 17 residues. CDR3 bases: TGCGCCAGCAGCCTCGGCTCGGGACAGGGAAGCTCCTACGAGCAGTACTTC. It encodes CASSLGSGQGSSYEQYF.

V and J are TRBV10-3 and TRBJ1-5; D gene ambiguous. Germline assignment: CDR1 ENHRY and CDR2 SYGVKD. The CDR3 extends over 14 amino acids. V shed 8 bases and J shed 2 bases, with 13 bases lying between them. The CDR3, as DNA: TGTGCCATCGCGACTAGACCGGGCAATCAGCCCCAGCATTTT. Translated, it gives CAIATRPGNQPQHF.

The rearrangement joins TRBV2 to TRBJ1-2; D might be TRBD1 (6 bases). The CDR3 consists of 13 residues. Germline CDR1 SNHLY, CDR2 FYNNEI. V was shortened by 8 bases and J by 6 bases, with 16 bases between the two germline ends. This CDR3 reads CASSRRTVNGYTF. DNA of the CDR3: TGTGCCAGCTCCCGGCGGACAGTTAATGGCTACACCTTC.

The rearrangement links TRBV4-1 to TRBJ2-5, with TRBD2 matching over 14 bases. CDR1 is MGHRA, CDR2 YSYEKL, per germline. The CDR3 spans 16 residues. V gave up 3 bases and J gave up 5 bases; unmatched junction bases: 5. This CDR3 is CASSHPGTSGSETQYF. CDR3 bases: TGCGCCAGCAGCCACCCCGGGACTAGCGGGAGTGAGACCCAGTACTTC.

The chain uses TRBV4-1 and TRBJ2-1, with 10 bases matching TRBD2. This CDR3 has 14 residues. V lost 4 bases and J lost 5; bases outside the gene matches: 2. From germline, CDR1 is MGHRA and CDR2 YSYEKL. Written as DNA, the CDR3 is TGCGCCAGCAGCCTTAGCGGGGGGAACAATGAGCAGTTCTTC. This encodes CASSLSGGNNEQFF.

The chain links TRBV5-1 to TRBJ2-5; 9 bases are a match to TRBD1. The CDR3 spans 14 residues. V lost 4 bases to trimming and J lost 4 bases; unmatched junction nucleotides: 5. Germline V CDR1 and CDR2: SGHRS, YFSETQ. The CDR3 loop reads CASSTGQGIETQYF. CDR3 DNA sequence: TGCGCCAGCAGCACAGGACAGGGGATAGAGACCCAGTACTTC.

The chain has TRBV28 and TRBJ1-5, with 9 positions matching TRBD1. Germline assignment: CDR1 MDHEN and CDR2 SYDVKM. CDR3 length: 15 amino acids. With 3 bases clipped from V and 3 bases from J, the junction kept 3 bases outside the gene matches. Here the CDR3 reads CASSLGDRVNQPQHF. CDR3 in DNA: TGTGCCAGCAGTTTGGGGGACAGGGTCAATCAGCCCCAGCATTTT.

The rearrangement links TRBV27 to TRBJ1-2; 9 nucleotides line up with TRBD1. V trimming: 4 bases; J trimming: 10 bases; junction bases outside the gene matches: 10. The germline gives CDR1 MNHEY, CDR2 SMNVEV (reference sequence). The CDR3 runs 14 residues. The CDR3 nucleotides are TGTGCCAGCAGTTCAGGACAGGGGCTCGGCGCCTACACCTTC. Amino acids: CASSSGQGLGAYTF.

The chain recombines TRBV15 with TRBJ1-6; tentative D call: TRBD1 (6 bases). V was pared by 0 bases and J by 6 bases, with 6 bases between. Germline V gives CDR1 LNHNV, CDR2 YYDKDF (reference sequence). The CDR3 is made up of 14 amino acids. CDR3 in amino acids: CATSRDRGNSPLHF. As DNA, the CDR3 is TGTGCCACCAGCAGAGACAGGGGTAATTCACCCCTCCACTTT. The entire variable domain, with the rest obtained from reference TRBV15 and TRBJ1-6, is as follows: DAMVIQNPRYQVTQFGKPVTLSCSQTLNHNVMYWYQQKSSQAPKLLFHYYDKDFNNEADTPDNFQSRRPNTSFCFLDIRSPGLGDTAMYLCATSRDRGNSPLHFGNGTRLTVT.

The chain has TRBV9 and TRBJ2-5, with 7 bases aligning to TRBD1. In germline, CDR1 is SGDLS, CDR2 YYNGEE. The CDR3 has 13 amino acids. J lost 2 bases, V lost 3 bases, and 1 base had no gene match. The CDR3 coding sequence is TGTGCCAGCAGCGCAGGGGGTCAAGAGACCCAGTACTTC. Its protein is CASSAGGQETQYF.

This clone was detected only a few times. The rearrangement joins TRBV4-1 to TRBJ2-2; no definite D call. V lost 4 bases and J lost 0, with 9 bases in between. In germline, CDR1 is MGHRA, CDR2 YSYEKL. This CDR3 has 15 amino acids. The CDR3 nucleotides read TGCGCCAGCAGCCCCATGACACCGAACACCGGGGAGCTGTTTTTT. Protein sequence: CASSPMTPNTGELFF.

The chain links TRBV7-8 to TRBJ2-1; no definite D call. The germline gives CDR1 SGHVS, CDR2 FQNEAQ. The CDR3 covers 13 residues. Trimming removed 5 bases at V and 8 bases at J, with 13 bases between. The CDR3 spells CASSPRGAYEQFF. The CDR3, as DNA: TGTGCCAGCAGCCCACGTGGAGCCTATGAGCAGTTCTTC.

In its sample, this clone was seen once. The V gene is TRBV5-1, the J gene TRBJ1-2; D perhaps matches TRBD1 (6 bases). V was shortened by 4 bases and J by 4 bases, with 11 bases between the two germline ends. The CDR3 has 13 residues. Germline lookup yields CDR1 SGHRS and CDR2 YFSETQ. This chain's CDR3 is CASSPDSAYGYTF. The CDR3 DNA sequence: TGCGCCAGCAGCCCGGACAGCGCCTATGGCTACACCTTC.